Below, 11 T cell receptor beta chains from the same sample are listed, as sequenced in a study of shared clonotypes between healthy human individuals. Method: immunoSEQ multiplex PCR; TCRdb's copy keeps in-frame clones and lacks some. The sample has approximately 2.3 million clones; over 85% are singletons. The source material was naive CD4+ T cells from PBMCs. As to subset: CD45RA+ positively selected. The receptors here all came from a man aged 18 to 30 in good health. Some clones in this sample may be carry-over from other donors' samples.

On this clone itself: At the DNA level, this CDR3 is encoded by other sequences in the same sample as well. The chain couples TRBV11-1 to TRBJ2-3, with D possibly matching TRBD1 (6 bases). V gave up 5 bases and J gave up 0 bases, with 9 bases separating them. The CDR3 contains 14 residues. Germline loops: CDR1 SGHAT, CDR2 FQDESV (reference sequence). This CDR3 is CASSLDRSTDTQYF. The DNA for the CDR3 is TGTGCCAGCAGCCTGGACAGAAGCACAGATACGCAGTATTTT.

The V call is TRBV5-4, the J call TRBJ2-7; 8 bases align to TRBD2. The CDR3 consists of 16 residues. CDR1 SGHNT and CDR2 YYREEE come from the germline V gene (reference sequence). After removal of 4 bases from V and 5 bases from J, the junction contained 14 bases not matched to a gene. In DNA form, the CDR3 reads TGTGCCAGCAGCGCCCTGGGAAGCGGGGGTCGTAACGAGCAGTACTTC. Amino acid sequence: CASSALGSGGRNEQYF.

Comments on this clone: In the same sample, other DNA sequences code for this CDR3. V gene TRBV18 combines with J gene TRBJ2-7; D not certain. This CDR3 region has 11 residues. The germline gives CDR1 KGHSH, CDR2 LQKENI. Trimming took 3 bases from V and 3 from J, leaving 3 bases between them. Here the CDR3 DNA reads TGTGCCAGCTCACCGAACTACGAGCAGTACTTC. Translated, it gives CASSPNYEQYF. Supplemented by reference TRBV18 and TRBJ2-7, the full variable domain reads NAGVMQNPRHLVRRRGQEARLRCSPMKGHSHVYWYRQLPEEGLKFMVYLQKENIIDESGMPKERFSAEFPKEGPSILRIQQVVRGDSAAYFCASSPNYEQYFGPGTRLTVT.

The chain combines TRBV5-5 with TRBJ2-4; a possible D gene is TRBD1 (6 bases). Germline CDR1 SGHKS, CDR2 YYEKEE (reference sequence). V was clipped by 6 bases and J by 9 bases, with 25 bases between them. The CDR3 consists of 16 residues. The CDR3 nucleotides are TGTGCCAGCAACCAACCGGGACAAAACCCGGCCCGCATTCAGTACTTC. This encodes CASNQPGQNPARIQYF.

The chain uses TRBV6-5 and TRBJ2-6, with D hard to call. V was trimmed by 6 bases and J by 0 bases, leaving 9 bases between them. The CDR3 sequence is 15 residues long. From germline, CDR1 is MNHEY and CDR2 SVGAGI. The CDR3 here is CASSPAASGANVLTF. In nucleotides, the CDR3 is TGTGCCAGCAGCCCGGCCGCCTCTGGGGCCAACGTCCTGACTTTC.

The count of this clone is one. The sample carries other DNA sequences with the same CDR3. J is TRBJ1-1 and V is TRBV28; D gene uncertain. The V gene lost 3 bases and the J gene lost 6 bases, with 5 bases spanning the gap. The germline CDR1 and CDR2 sequences are MDHEN and SYDVKM. This CDR3 spans 11 amino acids. CDR3 loop: CASSFRSEAFF. CDR3 DNA: TGTGCCAGCAGTTTCAGGTCTGAAGCTTTCTTT. Full variable domain (missing parts from reference TRBV28 and TRBJ1-1): DVKVTQSSRYLVKRTGEKVFLECVQDMDHENMFWYRQDPGLGLRLIYFSYDVKMKEKGDIPEGYSVSREKKERFSLILESASTNQTSMYLCASSFRSEAFFGQGTRLTVV.

The rearrangement uses TRBV29-1 and TRBJ2-1, with D perhaps TRBD2 (6 bases). V lost 3 bases to trimming and J lost 4 bases, with 10 bases between them. This CDR3 contains 13 residues. Germline values: CDR1 SQVTM, CDR2 ANQGSEA. CDR3 bases: TGCAGCGTTGAGGGGACTCGATACAATGAGCAGTTCTTC. Encoded protein: CSVEGTRYNEQFF.

J is TRBJ2-3 and V is TRBV11-3, with 15 bases lining up with TRBD2. The CDR3 length is 18 residues. V shed 5 bases, J shed 1 base, and the junction held 7 bases outside the gene matches. Looked up from germline, CDR1 is SGHNT and CDR2 is YENEEA. The CDR3 sequence is CASSPGLAGGPGTDTQYF. CDR3 DNA: TGTGCCAGCAGCCCCGGACTAGCGGGAGGGCCTGGCACAGATACGCAGTATTTT.

The V and J genes are TRBV7-2 and TRBJ1-2, with D tentatively TRBD1 (5 bases). The CDR3 length is 13 residues. Looked up from germline, CDR1 is SGHTA and CDR2 is FQGNSA. Trimming took off 5 bases at V and 3 bases at J, with 10 bases between the two ends. CDR3 loop: CASSRDGYYGYTF. The CDR3 nucleotides are TGTGCCAGCAGCCGGGACGGCTACTATGGCTACACCTTC.

This clone was seen only a few times. Other DNA variants within this sample encode the same CDR3. The CDR3 sequence: CASSAQGEGTEAFF. The CDR3 DNA follows: TGTGCCAGCAGCGCCCAGGGTGAGGGCACTGAAGCTTTCTTT. The rearrangement links TRBV7-2 to TRBJ1-1; possibly TRBD1 for D (5 bases). Trimming shortened V by 5 bases and J by 4 bases, and 14 bases separated the two germline ends. Germline loops: CDR1 SGHTA, CDR2 FQGNSA. The CDR3 is 14 amino acids. Looking up the rest from reference TRBV7-2 and TRBJ1-1 gives the full variable domain: GAGVSQSPSNKVTEKGKDVELRCDPISGHTALYWYRQSLGQGLEFLIYFQGNSAPDKSGLPSDRFSAERTGGSVSTLTIQRTQQEDSAVYLCASSAQGEGTEAFFGQGTRLTVV.

V is TRBV2 and J is TRBJ2-7; D unresolved. V dropped 1 base and J dropped 2 bases, with 12 bases sitting between them. From germline, CDR1 is SNHLY and CDR2 FYNNEI. The CDR3 runs 15 residues. This CDR3 reads CASSEGPLGTYEQYF. For the CDR3, the DNA is TGTGCCAGCAGTGAAGGCCCCCTGGGGACCTACGAGCAGTACTTC. Filled out from reference TRBV2 and TRBJ2-7, the complete variable domain reads EPEVTQTPSHQVTQMGQEVILRCVPISNHLYFYWYRQILGQKVEFLVSFYNNEISEKSEIFDDQFSVERPDGSNFTLKIRSTKLEDSAMYFCASSEGPLGTYEQYFGPGTRLTVT.